This T cell receptor beta chain was identified during a study of OX40 agonist ivuxolimab in advanced cancers. The wider study: Each patient was given ivuxolimab into a vein every 2 weeks, at 0.01 to 10 mg/kg.

About this clone: Its antigen is not identified.

Study conclusions and caveats: Expanded clones were, on average, more numerous in CD8+ T cells than in CD4+. By week 6 at 0.1 to 3.0 mg/kg, blood CD4+ and CD8+ T cells had expanded clonally.

The repertoire was sequenced with immunoSEQ multiplex PCR; TCRdb's copy has only in-frame clones and lacks some. The sample holds some 10,000 clones, around 90% seen once. Trimming shortened V by 6 bases and J by 1 base, and 10 bases separated the two germline ends. The CDR3 is 14 amino acids. From germline, CDR1 is MNHNS and CDR2 SASEGT. The J gene is TRBJ2-1, the V gene TRBV6-1; D gene uncertain. The sequence was collected from an adult with an advanced solid tumor such as melanoma, head and neck, liver or kidney cancer. Here the sequenced sample was CD4+ or CD8+ T cells sorted from blood, taken in a trial of the OX40 agonist ivuxolimab. This chain's CDR3 is CASSTEGSYNEQFF. The CDR3 nucleotides are TGTGCCAGCAGCACCGAAGGATCCTACAATGAGCAGTTCTTC.